Shown below are 18 T cell receptor beta chains from a single sample sequenced in a study of cytomegalovirus exposure and HLA in healthy donors. PCR involved 60 Vbeta and 13 Jbeta primers. The assay was immunoSEQ multiplex PCR, and TCRdb's table has in-frame clones only and misses some. Of 150,000 to 200,000 clones in the sample, about 13% are singletons; the top ten hold 7.8%. Sequencing was done on a sample of PBMCs. All receptors come from a man aged 45 to 65 in good health and CMV-seropositive.

This chain joins TRBV19 and TRBJ1-5, with D tentatively TRBD1 (6 bases). V was shortened by 6 bases and J by 10 bases, with 10 bases between the two germline ends. CDR1 and CDR2 (germline): LNHDA, SQIVND (reference sequence). This CDR3 contains 11 residues. The CDR3 loop is CASSQGYPQHF. DNA of the CDR3: TGTGCCAGTAGCCAGGGGTACCCCCAGCATTTT.

The V gene is TRBV7-2, the J gene TRBJ1-2; no clear D gene. V was cut by 2 bases and J by 5 bases, with 3 bases left in between. The CDR3 length is 11 residues. The germline CDR1 and CDR2 sequences are SGHTA and FQGNSA. The CDR3 bases are TGTGCCAGCAGCTTACTATATGGCTACACCTTC. This codes for CASSLLYGYTF. The whole variable domain, remainder taken from reference TRBV7-2 and TRBJ1-2, is GAGVSQSPSNKVTEKGKDVELRCDPISGHTALYWYRQSLGQGLEFLIYFQGNSAPDKSGLPSDRFSAERTGGSVSTLTIQRTQQEDSAVYLCASSLLYGYTFGSGTRLTVV.

The V gene is TRBV27, the J gene TRBJ1-6, with 8 bases identical to TRBD1. The V and J ends lost 6 bases and 7 bases, in that order; junction bases with no gene match: 11. From germline, CDR1 is MNHEY and CDR2 SMNVEV (reference sequence). The CDR3 is made up of 16 amino acids. The CDR3 nucleotides are TGTGCCAGCAGCCTACGAACAGGGGGTGGAAATTCACCCCTCCACTTT. It specifies CASSLRTGGGNSPLHF.

This clone appeared a few times. The chain has TRBV5-1 and TRBJ1-6, with no clear D. CDR1 is SGHRS and CDR2 is YFSETQ in the germline V gene. The CDR3 spans 15 residues. V was cut by 0 bases and J by 6 bases, with 10 bases left in between. CDR3 bases: TGCGCCAGCAGCTTGGCCCCGAGTGGTAATTCACCCCTCCACTTT. Its protein is CASSLAPSGNSPLHF.

The chain uses TRBV5-1 and TRBJ1-6; D is possibly TRBD1 (5 bases). The V end was cut by 9 bases, the J end by 9 bases, with 10 bases between. From germline, CDR1 is SGHRS and CDR2 YFSETQ. The CDR3 length is 11 residues. CDR3 DNA: TGCGCCAACCCAGGGTTTTCACCCCTCCACTTT. Amino acids: CANPGFSPLHF.

The chain has TRBV5-4 and TRBJ2-2; 11 nucleotides match TRBD1. Germline lookup yields CDR1 SGHNT and CDR2 YYREEE (reference sequence). This CDR3 is 16 amino acids long. V lost 3 bases and J lost 5; bases outside the gene matches: 6. As DNA, the CDR3 is TGTGCCAGCAGCTCTCGGGACAGGGGGAGAACCGGGGAGCTGTTTTTT. It codes for CASSSRDRGRTGELFF. Variable domain in full (rest from reference TRBV5-4 and TRBJ2-2): ETGVTQSPTHLIKTRGQQVTLRCSSQSGHNTVSWYQQALGQGPQFIFQYYREEENGRGNFPPRFSGLQFPNYSSELNVNALELDDSALYLCASSSRDRGRTGELFFGEGSRLTVL.

The chain couples TRBV4-3 to TRBJ1-1; D is unresolved. The V gene lost 0 bases and the J gene lost 1 base, with 15 bases spanning the gap. Germline V CDR1 and CDR2: LGHNA, YSLEER. The CDR3 runs 17 residues. This CDR3 reads CASSQEPSTVGNTEAFF. The CDR3 bases are TGCGCCAGCAGCCAAGAACCCTCCACGGTTGGGAACACTGAAGCTTTCTTT.

This clone was seen only a few times. The rearrangement uses TRBV10-3 and TRBJ2-1; 8 bases are shared with TRBD1. This CDR3 comprises 15 residues. The V and J ends lost 3 bases and 12 bases, in that order; junction bases with no gene match: 13. Germline V gene data show CDR1 as ENHRY and CDR2 as SYGVKD. Here the CDR3 reads CAISDWTGPGMGQFF. CDR3 bases: TGTGCCATCAGTGATTGGACAGGGCCTGGTATGGGGCAGTTCTTC.

The chain couples TRBV5-4 to TRBJ2-7; tentatively, D is TRBD1 (5 bases). Germline CDR1 SGHNT, CDR2 YYREEE (reference sequence). The CDR3 contains 15 residues. Trimming removed 0 bases at V and 0 bases at J, with 10 bases between. Here the CDR3 reads CASSLEGLSSYEQYF. Written as DNA, the CDR3 is TGTGCCAGCAGCTTGGAGGGGCTGAGCTCCTACGAGCAGTACTTC.

The CDR3 DNA follows: TGTGCCAGCAGTCCGACGGGGAACACTGAAGCTTTCTTT. Translating it yields CASSPTGNTEAFF. The rearrangement uses TRBV2 and TRBJ1-1, with D uncertain. The CDR3 consists of 13 residues. From germline, CDR1 is SNHLY and CDR2 FYNNEI. Trimming cost V 5 bases and J 1 base, with 8 bases left between them.

This clone was seen only a few times. The chain joins TRBV19 to TRBJ2-6, with a tentative D call TRBD2 (5 bases). There are 14 residues in the CDR3. V shed 8 bases and J shed 0 bases, with 8 bases lying between them. Germline V gene data show CDR1 as LNHDA and CDR2 as SQIVND (reference sequence). The CDR3 here is CASERSSGANVLTF. DNA of the CDR3: TGTGCCAGTGAGCGGAGCTCTGGGGCCAACGTCCTGACTTTC.

This clone appeared a few times. The chain recombines TRBV5-1 with TRBJ2-7; D is perhaps TRBD1 (5 bases). CDR3 length equals 15 residues. CDR1 and CDR2 (germline): SGHRS, YFSETQ. V lost 4 bases and J lost 5, with 19 bases in between. CDR3 DNA sequence: TGCGCCAGCAGCCCGACAGCTCAGGCGAGCCACGAGCAGTACTTC. It is translated as CASSPTAQASHEQYF. The full variable domain, in which reference TRBV5-1 and TRBJ2-7 provide the parts outside the CDR3, is KAGVTQTPRYLIKTRGQQVTLSCSPISGHRSVSWYQQTPGQGLQFLFEYFSETQRNKGNFPGRFSGRQFSNSRSEMNVSTLELGDSALYLCASSPTAQASHEQYFGPGTRLTVT.

The chain couples TRBV5-1 to TRBJ1-1, with D possibly matching TRBD1 (6 bases). CDR1 is SGHRS and CDR2 is YFSETQ in the germline V gene. Trimming took 3 bases from V and 4 from J, leaving 13 bases between them. The CDR3 is 14 amino acids. The CDR3 DNA reads as TGCGCCAGCAGCTGGGGGGGCCAGACCACTGAAGCTTTCTTT. Protein sequence: CASSWGGQTTEAFF.

This clone came up a few times. The chain carries TRBV7-2 and TRBJ2-7, with D maybe TRBD1 (6 bases). Germline lookup yields CDR1 SGHTA and CDR2 FQGNSA. The CDR3 is made up of 14 amino acids. V lost 5 bases, J lost 4 bases, and 15 bases lay in between. Here the CDR3 reads CASSTRTERYEQYF. DNA for the CDR3: TGTGCCAGCAGCACTAGGACAGAGCGTTACGAGCAGTACTTC.

The chain couples TRBV18 to TRBJ2-1, with D uncertain. Germline V lookup: CDR1 KGHSH, CDR2 LQKENI. Trimming left V 3 bases short and J 7 bases short, with 13 bases between. CDR3 length: 14 residues. CDR3 bases: TGTGCCAGCTCACCCCCTTCTCCCAGGAATGAGCAGTTCTTC. This translates into CASSPPSPRNEQFF.

The chain has TRBV4-2 and TRBJ2-5, with 12 bases lining up with TRBD1. The CDR3 has 15 amino acids. CDR1 is LGHNA, CDR2 YNFKEQ, per germline. The V and J ends lost 5 bases and 4 bases, in that order; junction bases with no gene match: 5. CDR3 bases: TGTGCCAGCAGCTATGGGACAGGGGGCTTAGAGACCCAGTACTTC. Translating gives CASSYGTGGLETQYF.

This clone was seen a few times. The chain uses TRBV6-5 and TRBJ1-2; D call uncertain. Germline CDR1 is MNHEY and CDR2 is SVGAGI. V was pared by 2 bases and J by 2 bases, with 6 bases between. This CDR3 is built from 13 residues. The DNA of the CDR3 is TGTGCCAGCAGTTACGCGGGGAACTATGGCTACACCTTC. It yields the protein CASSYAGNYGYTF.

This clone came up a few times. This sequence joins TRBV6-5 and TRBJ2-2, with TRBD1 matching over 7 bases. The CDR3 totals 16 residues. Germline values: CDR1 MNHEY, CDR2 SVGAGI. V lost 1 base, J lost 6 bases, and 8 bases stayed unmatched. CDR3 loop: CASSYYYRGIPGELFF. Written as DNA, the CDR3 is TGTGCCAGCAGTTACTATTACAGGGGAATACCCGGGGAGCTGTTTTTT.